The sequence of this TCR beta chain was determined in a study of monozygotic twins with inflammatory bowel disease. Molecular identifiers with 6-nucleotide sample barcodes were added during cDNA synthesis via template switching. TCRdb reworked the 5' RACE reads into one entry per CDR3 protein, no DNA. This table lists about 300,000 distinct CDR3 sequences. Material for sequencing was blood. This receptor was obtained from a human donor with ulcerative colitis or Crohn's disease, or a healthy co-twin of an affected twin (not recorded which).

Here the CDR3 reads CSATALIYEQYF. The gene calls are TRBV20-1 and TRBJ2-7. There are 12 residues in the CDR3. The germline V gene has CDR1 DFQATT and CDR2 SNEGSKA (reference sequence).